This T cell receptor beta chain derives from a study of T cells in Graves' hyperthyroidism and ophthalmopathy. Trimming took off 2 bases at V and 4 bases at J, with 11 bases between the two ends. Germline loops: CDR1 MNHEY, CDR2 SMNVEV (reference sequence). The CDR3 covers 15 residues. RNA transcripts served as the template for amplifying TCR beta CDR3 regions. HTBI primers drove first-round RT-PCR of the TCR CDR3. TCRdb independently ran MiXCR on the multiplex PCR reads; one entry per CDR3 protein. The sample carries approximately 420,000 distinct CDR3 sequences, around 13% recorded once. Only a few counts were recorded for this clonotype.

The sequencing sample was made of blood. V usage is TRBV27 and J usage is TRBJ2-2, with D perhaps matching TRBD2 (6 bases). The source of this sequence is a woman in her late teens or twenties with Graves' hyperthyroidism. In nucleotides, the CDR3 is TGTGCCAGCAGTTTACCGGGACTGCCCACCGGGGAGCTGTTTTTT. Its translation is CASSLPGLPTGELFF.